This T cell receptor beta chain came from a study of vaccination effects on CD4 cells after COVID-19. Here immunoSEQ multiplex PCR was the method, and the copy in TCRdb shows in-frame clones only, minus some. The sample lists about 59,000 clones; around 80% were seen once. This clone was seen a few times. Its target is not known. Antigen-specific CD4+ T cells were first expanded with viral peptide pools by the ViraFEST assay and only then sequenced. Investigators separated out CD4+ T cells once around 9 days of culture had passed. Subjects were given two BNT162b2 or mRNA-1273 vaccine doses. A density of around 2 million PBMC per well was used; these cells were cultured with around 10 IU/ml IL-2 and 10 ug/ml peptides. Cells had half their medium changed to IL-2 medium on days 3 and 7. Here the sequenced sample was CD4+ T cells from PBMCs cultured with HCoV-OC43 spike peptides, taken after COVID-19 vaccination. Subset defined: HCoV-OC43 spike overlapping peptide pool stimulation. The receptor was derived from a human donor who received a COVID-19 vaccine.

CDR3 DNA sequence: TGTGCCAGCTCACCTAGACAGGGCACCCGACAGGTGAACACTGAAGCTTTCTTT. Translating it yields CASSPRQGTRQVNTEAFF. This chain connects TRBV18 to TRBJ1-1; 7 nucleotides match TRBD1. With 3 bases clipped from V and 0 bases from J, the junction kept 13 bases outside the gene matches. Per germline, CDR1 KGHSH and CDR2 LQKENI. The CDR3 length is 18 residues. The full variable domain, its missing parts supplied by reference TRBV18 and TRBJ1-1, is NAGVMQNPRHLVRRRGQEARLRCSPMKGHSHVYWYRQLPEEGLKFMVYLQKENIIDESGMPKERFSAEFPKEGPSILRIQQVVRGDSAAYFCASSPRQGTRQVNTEAFFGQGTRLTVV.